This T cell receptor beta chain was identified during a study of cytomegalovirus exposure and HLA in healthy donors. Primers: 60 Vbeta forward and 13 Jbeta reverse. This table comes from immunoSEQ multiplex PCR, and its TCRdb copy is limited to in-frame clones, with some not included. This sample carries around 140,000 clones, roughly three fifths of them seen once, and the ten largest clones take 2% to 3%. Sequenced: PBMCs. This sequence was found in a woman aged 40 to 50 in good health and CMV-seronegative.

In nucleotides, the CDR3 is TGTGCCAGCAGCTTAGTCGGTGGCTACGAGCAGTACTTC. Translation: CASSLVGGYEQYF. The chain joins TRBV7-2 to TRBJ2-7; unclear D gene. The germline gives CDR1 SGHTA, CDR2 FQGNSA. Trimming removed 1 base from V and 3 bases from J, with 7 bases in between. This CDR3 spans 13 amino acids.